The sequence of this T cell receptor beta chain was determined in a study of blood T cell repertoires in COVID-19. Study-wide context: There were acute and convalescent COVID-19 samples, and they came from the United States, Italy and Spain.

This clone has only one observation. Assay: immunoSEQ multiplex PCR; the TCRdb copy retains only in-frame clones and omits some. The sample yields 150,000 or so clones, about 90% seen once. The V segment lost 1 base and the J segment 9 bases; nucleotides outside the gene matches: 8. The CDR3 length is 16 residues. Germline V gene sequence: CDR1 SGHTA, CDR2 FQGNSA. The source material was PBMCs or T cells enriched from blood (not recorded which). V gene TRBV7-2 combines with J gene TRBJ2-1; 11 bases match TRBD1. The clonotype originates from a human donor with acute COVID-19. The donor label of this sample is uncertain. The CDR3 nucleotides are TGTGCCAGCAGCTTAGACGGGACAGGGGGATGGGGTGAGCAGTTCTTC. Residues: CASSLDGTGGWGEQFF.